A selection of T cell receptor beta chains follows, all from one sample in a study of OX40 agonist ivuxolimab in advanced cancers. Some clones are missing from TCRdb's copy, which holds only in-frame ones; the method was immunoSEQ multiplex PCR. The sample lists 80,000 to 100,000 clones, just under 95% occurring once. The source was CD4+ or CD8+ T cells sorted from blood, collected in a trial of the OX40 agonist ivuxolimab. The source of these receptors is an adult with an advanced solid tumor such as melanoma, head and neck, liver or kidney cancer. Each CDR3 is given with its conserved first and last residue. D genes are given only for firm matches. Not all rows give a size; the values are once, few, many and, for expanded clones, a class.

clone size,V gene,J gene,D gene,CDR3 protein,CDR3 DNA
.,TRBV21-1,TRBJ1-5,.,CASSIPSNQPQHF,TGTGCCAGCAGCATCCCTAGCAATCAGCCCCAGCATTTT
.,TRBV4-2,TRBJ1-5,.,CASSQGVGSLNQPQHF,TGTGCCAGCAGCCAAGGTGTGGGGTCCCTCAATCAGCCCCAGCATTTT
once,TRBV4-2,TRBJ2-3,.,CASSQDHDTQYF,TGTGCCAGCAGCCAAGATCACGATACGCAGTATTTT
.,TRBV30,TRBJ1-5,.,CAWSEPGQPQHF,TGTGCCTGGAGCGAACCGGGGCAGCCCCAGCATTTT
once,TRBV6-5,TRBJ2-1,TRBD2,CASSPGTSGRVGQFF,TGTGCCAGCAGCCCCGGGACTAGCGGGAGGGTAGGGCAGTTCTTC
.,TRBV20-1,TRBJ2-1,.,CSARAYNEQFF,TGCAGTGCTAGGGCCTACAATGAGCAGTTCTTC
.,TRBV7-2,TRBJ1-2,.,CASSPRSYGYTF,TGTGCCAGCAGCCCCCGTTCCTATGGCTACACCTTC
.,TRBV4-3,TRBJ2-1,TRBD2,CASSQEPTSGRARYNLFNEQFF,TGCGCCAGCAGCCAAGAACCGACTAGCGGGAGGGCCAGATATAACTTGTTCAATGAGCAGTTCTTC
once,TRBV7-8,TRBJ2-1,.,CASSSRRFEVYNEQFF,TGTGCCAGCAGCTCTCGCCGTTTTGAGGTTTACAATGAGCAGTTCTTC
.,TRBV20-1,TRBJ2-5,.,CSAQLQETQYF,TGCAGTGCCCAGCTCCAAGAGACCCAGTACTTC
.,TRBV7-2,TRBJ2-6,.,CASSLAPSSSGANVLTF,TGTGCCAGCAGCTTAGCGCCCTCCTCCTCTGGGGCCAACGTCCTGACTTTC
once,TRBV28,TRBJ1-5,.,CASSLLAQGAGNQPQHF,TGTGCCAGCAGTTTATTAGCCCAGGGAGCTGGCAATCAGCCCCAGCATTTT
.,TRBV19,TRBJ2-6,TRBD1,CASSIGDRVLAGANVLTF,TGTGCCAGTAGTATAGGGGACAGGGTCCTCGCTGGGGCCAACGTCCTGACTTTC
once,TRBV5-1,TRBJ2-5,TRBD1,CASSLTGGSQETQYF,TGCGCCAGCAGCTTAACAGGGGGGTCCCAAGAGACCCAGTACTTC
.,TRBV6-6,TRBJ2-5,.,CASRRGQETQYF,TGTGCCAGCAGGAGGGGTCAAGAGACCCAGTACTTC
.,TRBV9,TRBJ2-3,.,CASSTRTPTSTDTQYF,TGTGCCAGCAGCACCCGGACCCCAACTAGCACAGATACGCAGTATTTT
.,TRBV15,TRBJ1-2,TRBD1,CATSRSRDRLYGYTF,TGTGCCACCAGCAGAAGCCGGGACAGGCTTTATGGCTACACCTTC
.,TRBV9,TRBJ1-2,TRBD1,CASSVDGAGGRGGYTF,TGTGCCAGCAGCGTAGATGGAGCAGGGGGCAGGGGTGGCTACACCTTC
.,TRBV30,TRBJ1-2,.,CAWSRGSGYTF,TGTGCCTGGAGTAGGGGTAGTGGCTACACCTTC
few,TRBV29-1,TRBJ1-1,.,CSVGRGQEAFF,TGCAGCGTTGGCCGGGGCCAAGAAGCTTTCTTT
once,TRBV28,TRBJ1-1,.,CASSFSGVGLGNTEAFF,TGTGCCAGCAGTTTTTCGGGGGTCGGTCTCGGGAACACTGAAGCTTTCTTT
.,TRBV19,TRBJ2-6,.,CASSIGGSGANVLTF,TGTGCCAGTAGTATAGGTGGTTCTGGGGCCAACGTCCTGACTTTC
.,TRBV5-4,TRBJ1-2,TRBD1,CASSSHRGSDYGYTF,TGTGCCAGCAGCTCACACAGGGGGTCGGACTATGGCTACACCTTC
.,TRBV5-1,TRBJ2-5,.,CASSLGGGETQYF,TGCGCCAGCAGCTTGGGAGGGGGGGAGACCCAGTACTTC
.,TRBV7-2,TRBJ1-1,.,CASRTGHWDTEAFF,TGTGCCAGCAGGACCGGACATTGGGACACTGAAGCTTTCTTT
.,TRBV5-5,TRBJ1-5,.,CASSLSESNQPQHF,TGTGCCAGCAGCTTGTCCGAGAGCAATCAGCCCCAGCATTTT
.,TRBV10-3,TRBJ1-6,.,CAIKELGSPLHF,TGTGCCATCAAAGAACTCGGTTCACCCCTCCACTTT
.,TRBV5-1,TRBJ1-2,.,CASRRGITGENGYTF,TGCGCCAGCAGGCGTGGCATCACCGGGGAGAATGGCTACACCTTC
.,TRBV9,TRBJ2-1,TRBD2,CASSVSGGTYNEQFF,TGTGCCAGCAGTGTCTCGGGGGGTACCTACAATGAGCAGTTCTTC
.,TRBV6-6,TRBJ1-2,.,CASSSAGYGYTF,TGTGCCAGCAGTTCGGCAGGGTATGGCTACACCTTC
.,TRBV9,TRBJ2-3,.,CASSVGLSSTDTQYF,TGTGCCAGCAGCGTAGGTTTATCTAGCACAGATACGCAGTATTTT
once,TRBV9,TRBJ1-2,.,CASSVVGMNYGYTF,TGTGCCAGCAGCGTAGTTGGGATGAACTATGGCTACACCTTC
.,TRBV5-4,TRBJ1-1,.,CASRQGQNTEAFF,TGTGCCAGCAGGCAGGGACAGAACACTGAAGCTTTCTTT
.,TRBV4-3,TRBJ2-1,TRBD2,CASSRVAGLENEQFF,TGCGCCAGCAGCCGAGTAGCGGGACTGGAGAATGAGCAGTTCTTC
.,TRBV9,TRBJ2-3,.,CASSVARVDTDTQYF,TGTGCCAGCAGCGTAGCCCGGGTCGATACAGATACGCAGTATTTT
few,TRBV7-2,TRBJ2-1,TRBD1,CASSLAHRGNEQFF,TGTGCCAGCAGCTTAGCACACAGGGGAAATGAGCAGTTCTTC
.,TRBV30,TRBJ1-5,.,CAWSVGGRGPNQPQHF,TGTGCCTGGAGTGTGGGCGGCAGGGGCCCAAATCAGCCCCAGCATTTT
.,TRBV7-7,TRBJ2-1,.,CASSLGSYNEQFF,TGTGCTAGCAGCTTGGGCTCCTACAATGAGCAGTTCTTC
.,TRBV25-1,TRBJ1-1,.,CASSEYTEAFF,TGTGCCAGCAGTGAATATACTGAAGCTTTCTTT
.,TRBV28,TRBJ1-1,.,CASSDRGLTEAFF,TGTGCCAGCAGTGACCGGGGCCTCACTGAAGCTTTCTTT
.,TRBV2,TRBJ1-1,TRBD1,CASSEYGQGAYKTEAFF,TGTGCCAGCAGTGAATACGGGCAGGGGGCCTATAAAACTGAAGCTTTCTTT
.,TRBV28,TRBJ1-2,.,CASSLSSTGNYGYTF,TGTGCCAGCAGTCTATCGAGTACGGGTAACTATGGCTACACCTTC
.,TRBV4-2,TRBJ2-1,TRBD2,CASSQEIVGLAHNEQFF,TGTGCCAGCAGCCAAGAAATAGTGGGACTAGCCCACAATGAGCAGTTCTTC
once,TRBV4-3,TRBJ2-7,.,CASSQEERREQYF,TGCGCCAGCAGCCAAGAGGAGCGCCGAGAGCAGTACTTC
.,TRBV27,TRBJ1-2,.,CASSPNRAYGYTF,TGTGCCAGCAGTCCAAACAGGGCCTATGGCTACACCTTC
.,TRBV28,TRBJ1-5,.,CASSLSGQGWQPQHF,TGTGCCAGCAGTTTATCGGGGCAAGGTTGGCAGCCCCAGCATTTT
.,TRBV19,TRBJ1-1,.,CASSAGTSNTEAFF,TGTGCCAGTAGTGCCGGGACAAGTAACACTGAAGCTTTCTTT
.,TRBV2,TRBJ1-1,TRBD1,CASRWTGTFGTEAFF,TGTGCCAGCCGGTGGACAGGGACCTTTGGAACTGAAGCTTTCTTT
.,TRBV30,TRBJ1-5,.,CAWSFSTNQPQHF,TGTGCCTGGAGTTTCAGTACTAATCAGCCCCAGCATTTT
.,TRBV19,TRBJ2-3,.,CASSTQGTDTQYF,TGTGCCAGTAGTACTCAGGGGACAGATACGCAGTATTTT
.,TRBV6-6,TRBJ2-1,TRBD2,CAGKRLAHNEQFF,TGTGCCGGTAAAAGACTAGCTCACAATGAGCAGTTCTTC